The 26 T cell receptor beta chains reported below all come from one sample, sequenced in a study of blood T cells in healthy people across ages. For the second PCR, which ran for about 7 to 11 cycles, a sample-barcoded 5' primer and a J-beta primer mix were used. One entry per CDR3 protein, called by TCRdb with MiXCR from the 5' RACE reads. Seen here are about 640,000 distinct CDR3 sequences, 58% observed once, and the top ten hold approximately 37%. Sequencing was done on a sample of blood. The source is a man in his 60s in good health.

The chain joins TRBV6-6 to TRBJ1-1, with D tentatively TRBD1 (5 bases). Between the trimmed V and J ends, which lost 7 bases and 0 bases, there was a span of 18 bases. Germline loops: CDR1 MNHNY, CDR2 SVGAGI (reference sequence). The CDR3 totals 16 residues. CDR3 loop: CASTGAGDLMNTEAFF. CDR3 coding DNA: TGTGCCAGCACTGGAGCGGGGGACCTTATGAACACTGAAGCTTTCTTT.

The chain is built from TRBV3-1 and TRBJ2-5; tentative D call: TRBD2 (6 bases). The CDR3 spans 15 residues. Deletions cut 1 base from V and 4 bases from J, with 13 bases between. The germline V gene has CDR1 LGHDT and CDR2 YNNKEL (reference sequence). CDR3 sequence (DNA): TGTGCCAGCAGCCAAGGGGCCCTGGGGGGAGAGACCCAGTACTTC. Its translation: CASSQGALGGETQYF.

This clonotype has a handful of counts. The gene calls are TRBV4-2 and TRBJ2-3; the match to TRBD2 covers 10 bases. Germline values: CDR1 LGHNA, CDR2 YNFKEQ. CDR3 length equals 17 residues. V trimming: 4 bases; J trimming: 2 bases; junction bases outside the gene matches: 9. The CDR3 spells CASSLLTGTSDTDTQYF. CDR3 sequence (DNA): TGTGCCAGCAGCCTCCTGACCGGGACTAGCGACACAGATACGCAGTATTTT.

This chain links TRBV28 with TRBJ2-1; 10 nucleotides align to TRBD2. V dropped 6 bases and J dropped 4; count of bases not matched to a gene: 6. The CDR3 is 15 amino acids. Germline assignment: CDR1 MDHEN and CDR2 SYDVKM. CDR3 in DNA: TGTGCCAGCAGCATACTAGCGGGGCCTTACAATGAGCAGTTCTTC. It translates to CASSILAGPYNEQFF.

V usage is TRBV5-1 and J usage is TRBJ2-7; possibly TRBD1 or TRBD2 for D (6 bases each). The DNA matches TRBJ2-5 better at its end, which makes the J call doubtful. This CDR3 is 15 amino acids long. Germline CDR1 and CDR2: SGHRS and YFSETQ. Here the CDR3 DNA reads TGCGCCAGCAGCGAAGTATTGGGGGGCCGGAAGACCCAGTACTTC. This translates into CASSEVLGGRKTQYF.

V gene TRBV10-1 combines with J gene TRBJ2-5; a possible D gene is TRBD1 (5 bases). The J call may be wrong; the DNA end is better matched by TRBJ2-7. This CDR3 spans 13 amino acids. Per the germline V gene, CDR1 is WNHNN and CDR2 is SYGVQD (reference sequence). As DNA, the CDR3 is TGCGCCAGCGGTCCCTCAGGGACCTACGAGCAGTACTTC. As protein: CASGPSGTYEQYF.

The V call is TRBV27, the J call TRBJ1-1; TRBD1 is a possible D gene (5 bases). V was pared by 2 bases and J by 4 bases, with 11 bases between. The CDR3 covers 14 residues. Germline V gives CDR1 MNHEY, CDR2 SMNVEV (reference sequence). The CDR3 sequence: CASSLMRGPTEAFF. The CDR3 DNA sequence: TGTGCCAGCAGTTTAATGAGGGGCCCCACTGAAGCTTTCTTT.

Here the CDR3 DNA reads TGTGCCAGCAGTTACAGCGGTGGGGGCAGGGGAAGAGAGACCCAGTACTTC. Its translation: CASSYSGGGRGRETQYF. The V call is TRBV6-6, the J call TRBJ2-7, with D possibly being TRBD1 (6 bases). The J call may be incorrect, as the DNA end agrees better with TRBJ2-5. Germline V gene data show CDR1 as MNHNY and CDR2 as SVGAGI (reference sequence). CDR3 length: 17 residues.

As for this clonotype: The germline gene is not matched at one end of the junction; a read error may be the cause. The chain links TRBV4-1 to TRBJ1-5; D ambiguous. Per the germline V gene, CDR1 is MGHRA and CDR2 is YSYEKL. The CDR3 totals 20 residues. The CDR3 protein is CAGSQVIAGITSGSGQPQHF. DNA of the CDR3: TGCGCCGGCAGCCAAGTTATAGCCGGGATTACCAGCGGGTCGGGTCAGCCCCAGCATTTT.

V is TRBV20-1 and J is TRBJ2-1, with a tentative D call TRBD1 (5 bases). V was clipped by 5 bases and J by 2 bases, with 13 bases between them. Germline CDR1 is DFQATT and CDR2 is SNEGSKA (reference sequence). This CDR3 region has 14 residues. In DNA, the CDR3 is TGCAGTGCTCAAGACAGTCGCGCCTACAATGAGCAGTTCTTC. Translating gives CSAQDSRAYNEQFF.

DNA for the CDR3: TGTGCCATCAGTGATAACCAGGGAACGAACTATGGCTACACCTTC. Amino acids: CAISDNQGTNYGYTF. The chain joins TRBV10-3 to TRBJ1-2; TRBD1 is a possible D gene (5 bases). The germline gives CDR1 ENHRY, CDR2 SYGVKD. The CDR3 has 15 amino acids. Between the trimmed V and J ends, which lost 3 bases and 2 bases, there was a span of 13 bases.

The chain employs TRBV9 and TRBJ2-1; D might be TRBD1 (6 bases). The J call is doubtful: the DNA matches TRBJ2-7 better. Germline CDR1 reads SGDLS; CDR2 reads YYNGEE. The CDR3 is made up of 16 amino acids. CDR3 sequence (DNA): TGTGCCAGCAGCGTAGATGTGACAGGAGCCTACAATGAGCAGTACTTC. Its protein is CASSVDVTGAYNEQYF.

This clonotype was observed many times. This could be a read error, since a much larger clone is one nucleotide away. The V call is TRBV29-1, the J call TRBJ2-5; D may be TRBD1 or TRBD2 (5 bases each). Trimming left V 3 bases short and J 11 bases short, with 25 bases between. Germline V gene sequence: CDR1 SQVTM, CDR2 ANQGSEA. This CDR3 is built from 15 residues. The DNA for the CDR3 is TGCAGCGTTGACCTCGTGGGACCCCTTGACAATGAGCAGTACTTC. Its translation is CSVDLVGPLDNEQYF.

This clonotype has a single count. This chain joins TRBV20-1 and TRBJ2-7; 10 nucleotides match TRBD1. Germline values: CDR1 DFQATT, CDR2 SNEGSKA (reference sequence). J lost 6 bases, V lost 3 bases, and 5 bases had no gene match. The CDR3 is made up of 13 amino acids. In DNA, the CDR3 is TGCAGTGCTAGCGCGACAGGGGGCCGCGAGCAGTACTTC. Amino acid sequence: CSASATGGREQYF.

V is TRBV7-2 and J is TRBJ2-5, with D uncertain. CDR1 SGHTA and CDR2 FQGNSA come from the germline V gene. The CDR3 length is 14 residues. Trimming left V 2 bases short and J 5 bases short, with 12 bases between. CDR3 in DNA: TGTGCCAGCAGCTTACCTAGTCGGAATGAGACCCAGTACTTC. Translation gives CASSLPSRNETQYF.

The chain combines TRBV3-1 with TRBJ2-3, with 8 nucleotides matching TRBD2. Germline lookup yields CDR1 LGHDT and CDR2 YNNKEL (reference sequence). V was clipped by 4 bases and J by 1 base; unmatched bases: 10. CDR3 length equals 17 residues. The CDR3 sequence: CASSPLGGGLGTDTQYF. CDR3 coding DNA: TGTGCCAGCAGCCCGTTGGGCGGGGGGCTCGGCACAGATACGCAGTATTTT.

This clonotype was detected a few times. This chain joins TRBV12-3 or TRBV12-4 and TRBJ1-5; D might be TRBD1 (5 bases). The V end lost 5 bases, the J end lost 3 bases, and 11 bases lay between the germline ends. This CDR3 spans 14 amino acids. The CDR3 loop is CASSGRTLNQPQHF. CDR3 bases: TGTGCCAGCAGTGGGCGGACACTCAATCAGCCCCAGCATTTT.

This clonotype turned up a few times. The chain couples TRBV12-3 or TRBV12-4 to TRBJ2-7, with D maybe TRBD1 (7 bases). Deletions cut 5 bases from V and 3 bases from J, with 11 bases between. This CDR3 has 13 amino acids. The CDR3 DNA reads as TGTGCCAGCAGTGCGGGACAGAGCTACGAGCAGTACTTC. Translated, it gives CASSAGQSYEQYF.

This clonotype was detected a few times. V and J are TRBV20-1 and TRBJ1-2; D not resolved. The CDR3 loop spans 14 amino acids. Germline CDR1 and CDR2: DFQATT and SNEGSKA (reference sequence). The ends were cut back, 5 bases at V and 0 bases at J, with 13 bases in the middle. CDR3 sequence (DNA): TGCAGTGCTGAAAATCGACTTACTAACTATGGCTACACCTTC. It codes for CSAENRLTNYGYTF.

The V gene is TRBV10-3, the J gene TRBJ2-5; perhaps D is TRBD1 or TRBD2 (5 bases each). The germline V gene has CDR1 ENHRY and CDR2 SYGVKD. The V end lost 6 bases, the J end lost 1 base, and 9 bases lay between the germline ends. The length of the CDR3 is 13 residues. In DNA, the CDR3 is TGTGCCATCAGCGGGACGCTCCAAGAGACCCAGTACTTC. It codes for CAISGTLQETQYF.

This chain uses TRBV7-8 with TRBJ2-7; D remains unclear. The V and J ends lost 5 bases and 0 bases respectively, with 17 bases between them. The CDR3 loop spans 16 amino acids. The germline CDR1 and CDR2 sequences are SGHVS and FQNEAQ. Here the CDR3 DNA reads TGTGCCAGCAGCCCGTCGGGTAGGGCGAGCTCCTACGAGCAGTACTTC. Its protein product is CASSPSGRASSYEQYF. Variable domain in full (rest from reference TRBV7-8 and TRBJ2-7): GAGVSQSPRYKVAKRGQDVALRCDPISGHVSLFWYQQALGQGPEFLTYFQNEAQLDKSGLPSDRFFAERPEGSVSTLKIQRTQQEDSAVYLCASSPSGRASSYEQYFGPGTRLTVT.

This chain uses TRBV3-1 with TRBJ2-5, with D hard to call. The germline V gene has CDR1 LGHDT and CDR2 YNNKEL (reference sequence). This CDR3 is 12 amino acids long. Deletions cut 3 bases from V and 6 bases from J, with 8 bases between. The DNA of the CDR3 is TGTGCCAGCAGCCAGGGTACACAGACCCAGTACTTC. Amino acids: CASSQGTQTQYF.

The J gene is TRBJ2-4, the V gene TRBV5-4, with D perhaps assigned TRBD1 or TRBD2 (5 bases each). CDR3 length equals 15 residues. The germline V gene encodes CDR1 SGHNT and CDR2 YYREEE (reference sequence). V was clipped by 4 bases and J by 0 bases, with 11 bases between them. The CDR3 protein is CASSPGPGAKNIQYF. CDR3 sequence (DNA): TGTGCCAGCAGCCCGGGACCTGGAGCCAAAAACATTCAGTACTTC.

V usage is TRBV6-2 or TRBV6-3 and J usage is TRBJ2-7; 11 bases fit TRBD2. V dropped 0 bases and J dropped 9; count of bases not matched to a gene: 4. In germline, CDR1 is MNHEY, CDR2 SVGEGT. The CDR3 has 14 residues. CDR3 DNA: TGTGCCAGCAGTTACTCCGGGACTAGCGGTTGGCAGTACTTC. Residues: CASSYSGTSGWQYF.

The chain carries TRBV7-9 and TRBJ2-1; D may be TRBD1 or TRBD2 (5 bases each). Germline CDR1 SEHNR, CDR2 FQNEAQ (reference sequence). V was pared by 5 bases and J by 3 bases, with 20 bases between. The CDR3 contains 17 residues. CDR3 protein: CASSLRDEADDYNEQFF. The CDR3 DNA reads as TGTGCCAGCAGCCTAAGGGACGAAGCCGACGACTACAATGAGCAGTTCTTC.

This clonotype appeared many times. The CDR3 DNA sequence: TGCAGTGCTAGCGGGGGAGAGGAATACGAGCAGTACTTC. Its protein is CSASGGEEYEQYF. This chain uses TRBV20-1 with TRBJ2-7, with D perhaps matching TRBD2 (6 bases). CDR1 is DFQATT, CDR2 SNEGSKA, per germline (reference sequence). The CDR3 has 13 residues. Trimming removed 3 bases at V and 4 bases at J, with 13 bases between.